This entry features one TCR beta chain sequence. As yet, its antigen is unknown. The CDR3 runs to 10 residues. V was shortened by 3 bases and J by 14 bases, with 8 bases between the two germline ends. CDR1 SNHLY and CDR2 FYNNEI come from the germline V gene. Via MiXCR, TCRdb re-called the 5' RACE reads, giving one row per CDR3 protein. The table records 1.5 million to 2 million distinct CDR3 sequences, less than 40% of them present only once. The data were obtained in a study of identical twins. Study results and limitations: High-abundance cord blood beta clonotypes had fewer insertions; memory repertoires showed none.

The clonotype comes from a newborn girl in good health. This chain links TRBV2 with TRBJ2-1; D gene unclear. Sequencing input: cord blood. CDR3 amino acids: CASSDASEFF. The CDR3 DNA sequence: TGTGCCAGCAGTGACGCTAGTGAGTTCTTC.